One T cell receptor beta chain is described in this entry. One base away lies a much larger clone, so this may be a sequencing read error. The sample comes from a study of blood T cells in healthy people across ages. CDR1 and CDR2 (germline): LNHNV, YYDKDF (reference sequence). The CDR3 has 17 residues. PBMCs numbering at least 7 million were isolated per sample. Extraction yielded at least 6 micrograms of total RNA per sample. Sample-barcoded 5' priming and a J-beta primer mix drove a second PCR of roughly 7 to 11 cycles. MiXCR, applied by TCRdb to the 5' RACE reads, yields one record per CDR3 protein. Of 600,000 or so distinct CDR3 sequences listed, approximately 30% are singletons.

Source material: blood. The source is a woman over 75 in good health. The chain uses TRBV15 and TRBJ2-5; 7 bases line up with TRBD2. The J call is uncertain, as TRBJ2-1 better fits the DNA end. The CDR3 coding sequence is TGTGCCACCAGCGAGAATCCTATGGGACTACGACAAGAGACCCAGTTCTTC. Translation: CATSENPMGLRQETQFF.